This T cell receptor beta chain was documented in a study of early T cells in non-severe SARS-CoV-2 infection. Study-wide context: The sequenced material was bulk RNA from unsorted whole blood, and its chains were unpaired. Findings and caveats of the study: Lookups in VDJdb leaned toward anti-spike CD8 responses and missed private and CD4 specificities.

The TCR library protocol attached unique molecular identifiers to the individual cDNA molecules. TCRdb used MiXCR to reprocess the 5' RACE reads, holding one entry per CDR3 protein. The repertoire holds about 61,000 distinct CDR3 sequences, more than 10% seen once, with about 1.5% in the top ten. This CDR3 contains 15 residues. With 7 bases clipped from V and 4 bases from J, the junction kept 9 bases outside the gene matches. Germline V gene data show CDR1 as MNHEY and CDR2 as SVGEGT. This clonotype was observed at least ten times. Its antigen is currently unknown. The specimen sequenced was whole blood. The receptor's source is an adult who was a healthcare worker with PCR-confirmed SARS-CoV-2 infection or an uninfected control (not recorded which). The rearrangement joins TRBV6-2 or TRBV6-3 to TRBJ2-1, with 8 bases matching TRBD1. CDR3 amino acids: CASTMGQVAYNEQFF. In DNA form, the CDR3 reads TGTGCCAGCACTATGGGACAGGTGGCATACAATGAGCAGTTCTTC.